This passage covers 18 T cell receptor beta chains from one sample sequenced in a study of cytomegalovirus exposure and HLA in healthy donors. The study ran its PCR with 60 Vbeta and 13 Jbeta primers. Generated by immunoSEQ multiplex PCR, the TCRdb table keeps only in-frame clones and is missing some. This table holds about 130,000 clones, roughly four fifths found once. Sequenced material: PBMCs. These receptor sequences come from a woman aged 35 to 49 in good health and CMV-seropositive.

This clone turned up a few times. The J gene is TRBJ1-4, the V gene TRBV5-1, with 8 bases lining up with TRBD1. The V and J ends lost 0 bases and 6 bases, in that order; junction bases with no gene match: 4. This CDR3 contains 15 residues. In germline, CDR1 is SGHRS, CDR2 YFSETQ. The CDR3 nucleotides read TGCGCCAGCAGCTTGGGCACAGGGGGTCATGAAAAACTGTTTTTT. Translated: CASSLGTGGHEKLFF.

The chain has TRBV7-9 and TRBJ2-5; D possibly corresponds to TRBD1 (6 bases). The V end was cut by 2 bases, the J end by 4 bases, with 11 bases between. The CDR3 runs 14 residues. Germline V gene lookup returns CDR1 SEHNR and CDR2 FQNEAQ (reference sequence). The CDR3 here is CASSLWGPGETQYF. In DNA, the CDR3 is TGTGCCAGCAGCTTATGGGGGCCGGGAGAGACCCAGTACTTC.

The sample holds a few counts of this clone. The chain recombines TRBV30 with TRBJ2-3; 13 bases are shared with TRBD2. The CDR3 has 14 residues. V lost 7 bases and J lost 5; bases outside the gene matches: 6. Germline V gene data show CDR1 as GTSNPN and CDR2 as SVGIG (reference sequence). CDR3 nucleotides: TGTGCCTCAACCGGGACTAGCGGGGTAGATACGCAGTATTTT. Its translation: CASTGTSGVDTQYF. The full variable domain, with the rest looked up from reference TRBV30 and TRBJ2-3, is SQTIHQWPATLVQPVGSPLSLECTVEGTSNPNLYWYRQAAGRGLQLLFYSVGIGQISSEVPQNLSASRPQDRQFILSSKKLLLSDSGFYLCASTGTSGVDTQYFGPGTRLTVL.

This chain joins TRBV15 and TRBJ2-1, with TRBD2 matching 8 bases. The length of the CDR3 is 18 residues. CDR1 is LNHNV, CDR2 YYDKDF, per germline (reference sequence). V dropped 0 bases and J dropped 0; count of bases not matched to a gene: 7. The CDR3 protein is CATSRDKSGSSSYNEQFF. For the CDR3, the DNA is TGTGCCACCAGCAGAGATAAAAGCGGGAGTAGCTCCTACAATGAGCAGTTCTTC.

The chain is built from TRBV27 and TRBJ2-5, with TRBD2 matching over 9 bases. J gave up 5 bases and V 4 bases, and 2 bases lay outside the gene matches. The CDR3 has 13 amino acids. CDR1 and CDR2 from the germline V gene are MNHEY and SMNVEV (reference sequence). CDR3 coding DNA: TGTGCCAGCAGTTCGACTAGCGGCGAGACCCAGTACTTC. Its protein is CASSSTSGETQYF.

The chain combines TRBV7-9 with TRBJ2-3, with D possibly matching TRBD2 (5 bases). CDR1 is SEHNR, CDR2 FQNEAQ, per germline (reference sequence). Trimming took off 1 base at V and 2 bases at J, with 16 bases between the two ends. The CDR3 spans 17 residues. In nucleotides, the CDR3 is TGTGCCAGCAGCTTAGGAACCGGGAATCAAGTCACAGATACGCAGTATTTT. It codes for CASSLGTGNQVTDTQYF.

The chain recombines TRBV5-4 with TRBJ2-5; a weak D match, TRBD2 (5 bases). CDR1 is SGHNT, CDR2 YYREEE, per germline (reference sequence). This CDR3 has 14 residues. V shed 0 bases and J shed 0 bases, with 6 bases lying between them. The CDR3 DNA reads as TGTGCCAGCAGCTTGGACGGGAACCAAGAGACCCAGTACTTC. Translation gives CASSLDGNQETQYF.

In DNA, the CDR3 is TGTGCCTGGAGTGGGCTCGCCGGCGGGGGATGGGCCACAGATACGCAGTATTTT. Amino acid sequence: CAWSGLAGGGWATDTQYF. The chain uses TRBV30 and TRBJ2-3; 7 bases are a match to TRBD2. The germline CDR1 and CDR2 sequences are GTSNPN and SVGIG (reference sequence). With 1 base clipped from V and 2 bases from J, the junction kept 15 bases outside the gene matches. The CDR3 contains 18 residues.

The rearrangement joins TRBV12-5 to TRBJ2-3, with 8 bases identical to TRBD2. V shed 6 bases, J shed 6 bases, and the junction held 8 bases outside the gene matches. CDR1 is LGHNT and CDR2 is FRNRAP in the germline V gene. This CDR3 comprises 14 residues. The CDR3 loop reads CASGTGTRPDTQYF. CDR3 in DNA: TGTGCTAGTGGCACCGGGACTAGACCCGATACGCAGTATTTT.

The chain employs TRBV7-9 and TRBJ1-4; TRBD1 agrees at 7 bases. The CDR3 totals 17 residues. V shed 1 base, J shed 2 bases, and the junction held 7 bases outside the gene matches. Germline CDR1 SEHNR, CDR2 FQNEAQ (reference sequence). CDR3 bases: TGTGCCAGCAGCTTAGAAGCAGGGGGTTTCACTAATGAAAAACTGTTTTTT. Residues: CASSLEAGGFTNEKLFF.

This clone was recorded a few times. The gene calls are TRBV7-6 and TRBJ2-3; D possibly corresponds to TRBD1 (6 bases). Germline V lookup: CDR1 SGHVS, CDR2 FNYEAQ. The CDR3 has 13 residues. Trimming took off 5 bases at V and 6 bases at J, with 12 bases between the two ends. CDR3 protein: CASSRNTGDTQYF. The CDR3, as DNA: TGTGCCAGCAGCAGAAACACAGGGGATACGCAGTATTTT.

The chain recombines TRBV6-1 with TRBJ1-2, with 7 bases aligning to TRBD1. The V and J ends lost 6 bases and 3 bases, in that order; junction bases with no gene match: 10. Germline-derived CDR1 and CDR2 are MNHNS and SASEGT. The CDR3 loop spans 15 amino acids. This CDR3 reads CASRAYPTGDYGYTF. The CDR3 bases are TGTGCCAGCAGAGCTTACCCTACAGGGGACTATGGCTACACCTTC.

The V and J genes are TRBV19 and TRBJ2-7; tentative D call: TRBD2 (6 bases). The V gene's germline CDR1 is LNHDA and CDR2 SQIVND (reference sequence). The V end was cut by 5 bases, the J end by 3 bases, with 11 bases between. The length of the CDR3 is 13 residues. The CDR3 DNA follows: TGTGCCAGTAGTCCCGGGACTCTCTACGAGCAGTACTTC. It codes for CASSPGTLYEQYF.

This rearrangement joins TRBV27 to TRBJ2-1; 9 bases line up with TRBD2. The CDR3 spans 13 residues. CDR1 MNHEY and CDR2 SMNVEV come from the germline V gene (reference sequence). V lost 3 bases to trimming and J lost 7 bases; unmatched junction nucleotides: 1. CDR3 bases: TGTGCCAGCAGTTTTCTAGCGGGGAATGAGCAGTTCTTC. Translating it yields CASSFLAGNEQFF.

This clone was seen more than once but under ten times. This chain connects TRBV5-1 to TRBJ2-1; no clear D gene. Germline CDR1 is SGHRS and CDR2 is YFSETQ. Between the trimmed V and J ends, which lost 4 bases and 0 bases, there was a span of 11 bases. This CDR3 spans 15 amino acids. The DNA for the CDR3 is TGCGCCAGCAGCATTCAGGCAGCCTCCTACAATGAGCAGTTCTTC. It encodes CASSIQAASYNEQFF.

This chain connects TRBV6-4 to TRBJ1-2; D call uncertain. The CDR3 covers 16 residues. Deletions cut 7 bases from V and 5 bases from J, with 23 bases between. Germline assignment: CDR1 MRHNA and CDR2 SNTAGT. The CDR3 here is CASTVERSISDYGYTF. The DNA for the CDR3 is TGTGCCAGCACTGTGGAGAGGTCTATCTCCGATTATGGCTACACCTTC.

V is TRBV9 and J is TRBJ2-2, with D perhaps TRBD1 (5 bases). Germline lookup yields CDR1 SGDLS and CDR2 YYNGEE. V lost 4 bases to trimming and J lost 2 bases, with 9 bases between them. This CDR3 region has 14 residues. The CDR3 DNA reads TGTGCCAGCAGCTTCGGACAAAACACCGGGGAGCTGTTTTTT. This sequence encodes CASSFGQNTGELFF.

The chain carries TRBV5-4 and TRBJ2-5; TRBD1 aligns across 7 bases. The CDR3 totals 14 residues. The J segment lost 4 bases and the V segment lost 2 bases, leaving 5 bases of the junction unmatched. In germline, CDR1 is SGHNT, CDR2 YYREEE (reference sequence). The CDR3 nucleotides are TGTGCCAGCAGCTTAGGACAGGAGCGAGAGACCCAGTACTTC. Translation: CASSLGQERETQYF.